This TCR beta chain was recorded in a study of blood T cell repertoires in COVID-19. Study as a whole: The United States, Italy and Spain provided the acute and convalescent COVID-19 samples.

Sequencing was performed with immunoSEQ multiplex PCR; in TCRdb, only in-frame clones are kept and a portion is missing. The sample holds roughly 330,000 clones, around 90% seen once. This clone occurred once. The CDR3 runs 13 residues. The V and J ends lost 1 base and 7 bases respectively, with 8 bases between them. V and J are TRBV12-3 or TRBV12-4 and TRBJ2-1, with D perhaps TRBD1 (6 bases). The sample was peripheral blood. This receptor was taken from a man in his late teens or twenties who had recovered from COVID-19. CDR3 sequence: CASSLGTVNEQFF. CDR3 nucleotide sequence: TGTGCCAGCAGTTTAGGGACAGTAAATGAGCAGTTCTTC.